This TCR beta chain came from a study of T cells after posttransplantation cyclophosphamide. Study-wide results and caveats: Donor CD8+ memory clones often dominated recipient blood repertoires at later times. Recipient CMV seropositivity and CMV reactivation strongly tracked TRB clonality.

Cells defined as naive were viable CD3+CD4+ or CD3+CD8+ and CCR7+CD45RA+CD45RO-CD95-CD27+CD28+. On this clone itself: Its target is not known.

Sequenced by immunoSEQ multiplex PCR; TCRdb stores in-frame clones only, minus some. The data show about 21,000 clones, with roughly 98% seen just once and 0.13% held by the top ten. The germline CDR1 and CDR2 sequences are SNHLY and FYNNEI. This CDR3 region has 14 residues. V gave up 2 bases and J gave up 7 bases; unmatched junction bases: 5. The source material was naive CD8+ T cells sorted from PBMCs. The receptor's source is a man aged 40-49 years in good health, CMV-negative, and a related stem cell transplant donor. V usage is TRBV2 and J usage is TRBJ2-3, with TRBD2 matching 8 bases. In DNA, the CDR3 is TGTGCCAGCAGTGAAACGGGGGGGCGATATACGCAGTATTTT. Its protein product is CASSETGGRYTQYF.